The present TCR beta chain was sequenced within a study of vaccination and CD4 T cells after COVID-19. The wider study: Between diagnosis and the drawing of post-COVID samples lay a median around 100 days (range 35 to 161).

An Oncomine TCR Beta short-read assay was used to sequence the DNA from cultured CD4+ T cells. TCRdb re-derived calls from the PCR reads in MiXCR, one entry per CDR3 protein. This table has fewer than 9,500 distinct CDR3 sequences, 55% appearing once. Details on this clonotype: Its target is not known.

The V segment lost 3 bases and the J segment 8 bases; nucleotides outside the gene matches: 10. This CDR3 comprises 15 residues. Described treatment: roughly 11-day PBMC culture with coronavirus spike peptide pools or control peptides (ViraFEST assay). V usage is TRBV12-3 or TRBV12-4 and J usage is TRBJ2-1; TRBD2 agrees at 7 bases. The sample was CD4+ T cells from blood, cultured in vitro. The TCR originated in a human donor who had recovered from COVID-19. The CDR3 sequence is CASSFSGTTTDEQFF. The CDR3 DNA reads TGTGCCAGCAGTTTTTCAGGGACTACCACGGATGAGCAGTTCTTC.